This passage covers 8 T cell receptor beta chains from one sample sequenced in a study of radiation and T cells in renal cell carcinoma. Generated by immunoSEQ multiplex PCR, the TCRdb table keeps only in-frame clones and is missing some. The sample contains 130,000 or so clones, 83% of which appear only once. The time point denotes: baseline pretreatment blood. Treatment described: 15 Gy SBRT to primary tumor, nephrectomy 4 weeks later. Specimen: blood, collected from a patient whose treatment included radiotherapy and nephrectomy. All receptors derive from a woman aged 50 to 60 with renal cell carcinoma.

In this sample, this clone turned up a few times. The CDR3 bases are TGTGCCAGCAGCTTACCCGTAGGCGAGCAGTACTTC. Its translation: CASSLPVGEQYF. The chain links TRBV7-2 to TRBJ2-7, with unresolved D. The V end lost 2 bases, the J end lost 6 bases, and 8 bases lay between the germline ends. This CDR3 region has 12 residues. Germline V gene lookup returns CDR1 SGHTA and CDR2 FQGNSA.

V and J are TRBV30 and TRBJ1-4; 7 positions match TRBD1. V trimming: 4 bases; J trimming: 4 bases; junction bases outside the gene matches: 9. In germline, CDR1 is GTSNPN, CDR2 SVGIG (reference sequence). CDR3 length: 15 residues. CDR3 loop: CAWTAYGTVNEKLFF. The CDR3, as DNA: TGTGCCTGGACTGCCTACGGGACAGTTAATGAAAAACTGTTTTTT.

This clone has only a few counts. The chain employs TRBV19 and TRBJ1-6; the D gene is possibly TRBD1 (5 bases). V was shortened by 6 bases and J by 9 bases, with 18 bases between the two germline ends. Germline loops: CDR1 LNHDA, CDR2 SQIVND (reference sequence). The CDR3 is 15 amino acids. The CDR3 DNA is TGTGCCAGTAGGGGCTTGGGGACGGGGGTTTCACCCCTCCACTTT. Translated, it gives CASRGLGTGVSPLHF.

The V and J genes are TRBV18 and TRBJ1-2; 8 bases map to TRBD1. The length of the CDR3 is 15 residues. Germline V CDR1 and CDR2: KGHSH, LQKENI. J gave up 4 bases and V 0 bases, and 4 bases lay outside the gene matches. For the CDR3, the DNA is TGTGCCAGCTCACCACCCTCACAGGGGGGCTATGGCTACACCTTC. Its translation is CASSPPSQGGYGYTF.

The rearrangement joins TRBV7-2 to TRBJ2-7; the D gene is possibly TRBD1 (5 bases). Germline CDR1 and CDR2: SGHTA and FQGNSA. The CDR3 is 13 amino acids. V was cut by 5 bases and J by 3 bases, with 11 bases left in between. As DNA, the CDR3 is TGTGCCAGCAGCACGAGACAGCTCTACGAGCAGTACTTC. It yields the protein CASSTRQLYEQYF.

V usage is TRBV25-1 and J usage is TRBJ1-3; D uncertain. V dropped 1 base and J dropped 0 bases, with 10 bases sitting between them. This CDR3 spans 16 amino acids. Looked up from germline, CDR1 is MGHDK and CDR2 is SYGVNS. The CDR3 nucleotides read TGTGCCAGCAGTGAATGGACCGGCAGCTCTGGAAACACCATATATTTT. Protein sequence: CASSEWTGSSGNTIYF. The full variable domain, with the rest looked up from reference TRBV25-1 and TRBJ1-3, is EADIYQTPRYLVIGTGKKITLECSQTMGHDKMYWYQQDPGMELHLIHYSYGVNSTEKGDLSSESTVSRIRTEHFPLTLESARPSHTSQYLCASSEWTGSSGNTIYFGEGSWLTVV.

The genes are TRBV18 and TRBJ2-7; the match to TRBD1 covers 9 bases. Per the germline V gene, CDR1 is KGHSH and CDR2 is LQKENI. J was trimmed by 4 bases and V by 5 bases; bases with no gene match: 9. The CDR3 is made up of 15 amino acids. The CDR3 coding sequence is TGTGCCAGCTCAACTACAGGGGGCGCTTTGTACGAGCAGTACTTC. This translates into CASSTTGGALYEQYF.

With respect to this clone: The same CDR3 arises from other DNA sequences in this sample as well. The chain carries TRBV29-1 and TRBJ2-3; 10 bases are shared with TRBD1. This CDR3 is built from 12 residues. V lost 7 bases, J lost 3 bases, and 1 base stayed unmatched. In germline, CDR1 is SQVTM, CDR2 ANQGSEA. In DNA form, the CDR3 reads TGCAGCGCGGGACAGGGGACAGATACGCAGTATTTT. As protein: CSAGQGTDTQYF.